This record covers a single TCR beta chain. This sample is drawn from a study of shared clonotypes between healthy human individuals. Naive CD8 cells lacked CD45RO, underwent positive selection for CCR7 and left out terminally differentiated effector memory CD45RA+ cells. The sorted-subset replicate PCRs were given roughly 200 ng DNA, which is tens of thousands of T cell genomes. Methods used by the authors: ImmunoSEQ sequences covered only the junction and lacked quality scores; filtering therefore differed. Clones were sequenced by immunoSEQ multiplex PCR, and TCRdb holds only the in-frame ones, with some missing. V and J calls and clone size come straight from that table; D and trimming were deduced from the DNA. Of approximately 590,000 clones in the sample, 95% to 96% are singletons; the top ten hold 0.11%. This clonotype was obtained from a woman under 40 in good health. Sequenced: naive CD8+ T cells sorted from blood.

The CDR3 here is CASSPGGDTGELFF. CDR3 coding DNA: TGTGCCAGCAGCCCCGGGGGCGACACCGGGGAGCTGTTTTTT. The chain employs TRBV5-6 and TRBJ2-2; the D call may be TRBD1 or TRBD2 (6 bases each). The ends were cut back, 4 bases at V and 3 bases at J, with 10 bases in the middle. Germline V gene sequence: CDR1 SGHDT, CDR2 YYEEEE. The CDR3 extends over 14 amino acids.